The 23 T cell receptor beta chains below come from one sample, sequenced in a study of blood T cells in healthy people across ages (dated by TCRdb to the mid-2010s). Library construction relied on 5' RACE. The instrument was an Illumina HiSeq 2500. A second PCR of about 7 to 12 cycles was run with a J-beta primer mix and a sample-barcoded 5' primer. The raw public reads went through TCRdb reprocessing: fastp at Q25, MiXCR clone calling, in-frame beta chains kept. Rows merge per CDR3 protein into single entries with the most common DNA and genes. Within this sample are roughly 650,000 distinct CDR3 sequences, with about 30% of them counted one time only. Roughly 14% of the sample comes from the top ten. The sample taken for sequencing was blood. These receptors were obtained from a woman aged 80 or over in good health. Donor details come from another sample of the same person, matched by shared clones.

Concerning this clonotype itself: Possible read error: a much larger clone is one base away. In DNA, the CDR3 is TGTGCCAGCAGCCCCGGACTAGCGGGGCTCAATGAGCAGTACTTC. Translation gives CASSPGLAGLNEQYF. The rearrangement joins TRBV11-3 to TRBJ2-1; TRBD2 aligns across 12 bases. The assigned J gene may be wrong: the sequence end matches TRBJ2-7 better. There are 15 residues in the CDR3. Germline CDR1 is SGHNT and CDR2 is YENEEA.

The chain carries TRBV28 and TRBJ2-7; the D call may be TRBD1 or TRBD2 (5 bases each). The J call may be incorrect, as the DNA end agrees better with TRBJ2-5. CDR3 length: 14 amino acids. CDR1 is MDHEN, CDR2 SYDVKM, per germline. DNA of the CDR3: TGTGCCAGCAGCGACTTTCCGTGGGGGGAGACCCAGTACTTC. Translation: CASSDFPWGETQYF.

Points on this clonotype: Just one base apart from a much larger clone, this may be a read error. The CDR3 bases are TGTGCCAGCAGCTTACCCGGGACTAGCAGGAATGAGCAGTACTTC. Amino acid sequence: CASSLPGTSRNEQYF. V usage is TRBV7-8 and J usage is TRBJ2-5; the match to TRBD2 covers 9 bases. Germline loops: CDR1 SGHVS, CDR2 FQNEAQ. Trimming cost V 2 bases and J 11 bases; bases outside gene matches: 12. The CDR3 length is 15 residues. The variable domain in full, completed from reference TRBV7-8 and TRBJ2-5, reads GAGVSQSPRYKVAKRGQDVALRCDPISGHVSLFWYQQALGQGPEFLTYFQNEAQLDKSGLPSDRFFAERPEGSVSTLKIQRTQQEDSAVYLCASSLPGTSRNEQYFGPGTRLLVL.

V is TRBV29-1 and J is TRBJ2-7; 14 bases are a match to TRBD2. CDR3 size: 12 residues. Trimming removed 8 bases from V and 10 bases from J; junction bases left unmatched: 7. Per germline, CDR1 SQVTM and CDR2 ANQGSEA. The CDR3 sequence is CSLGTSGRAQYF. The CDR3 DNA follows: TGCAGCCTTGGGACTAGCGGGAGAGCCCAGTACTTC.

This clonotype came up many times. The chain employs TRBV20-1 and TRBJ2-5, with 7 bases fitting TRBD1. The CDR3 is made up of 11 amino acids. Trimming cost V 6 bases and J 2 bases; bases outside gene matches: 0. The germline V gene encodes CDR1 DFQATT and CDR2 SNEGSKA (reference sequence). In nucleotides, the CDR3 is TGCAGTGCCAGGGGGCAAGAGACCCAGTACTTC. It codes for CSARGQETQYF.

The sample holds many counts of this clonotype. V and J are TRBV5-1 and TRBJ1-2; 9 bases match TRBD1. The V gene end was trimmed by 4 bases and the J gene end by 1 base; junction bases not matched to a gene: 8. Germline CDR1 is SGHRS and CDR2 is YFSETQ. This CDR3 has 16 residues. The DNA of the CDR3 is TGCGCCAGCAGCCTACCTTGGACAGGGGATAACTATGGCTACACCTTC. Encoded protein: CASSLPWTGDNYGYTF.

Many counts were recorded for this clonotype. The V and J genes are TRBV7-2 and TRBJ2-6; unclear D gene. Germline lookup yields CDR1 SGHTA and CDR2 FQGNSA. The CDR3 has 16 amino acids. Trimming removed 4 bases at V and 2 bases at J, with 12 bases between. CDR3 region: CASSSHPGPGANVLTF. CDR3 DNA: TGTGCCAGCAGCTCTCACCCCGGACCTGGGGCCAACGTCCTGACTTTC.

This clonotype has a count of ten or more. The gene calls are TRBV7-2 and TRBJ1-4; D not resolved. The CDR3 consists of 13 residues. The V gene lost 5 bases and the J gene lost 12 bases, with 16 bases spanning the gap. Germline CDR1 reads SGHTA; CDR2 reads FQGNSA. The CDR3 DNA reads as TGTGCCAGCAGCGACCCCTACGGGATGGAACTGTTTTTT. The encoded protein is CASSDPYGMELFF.

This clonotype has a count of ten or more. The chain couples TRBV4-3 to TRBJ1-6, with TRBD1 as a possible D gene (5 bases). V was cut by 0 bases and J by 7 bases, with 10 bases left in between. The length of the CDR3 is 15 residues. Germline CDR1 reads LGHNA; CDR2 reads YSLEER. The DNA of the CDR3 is TGCGCCAGCAGCCAAGATACCCGACAGAATTCACCCCTCCACTTT. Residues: CASSQDTRQNSPLHF.

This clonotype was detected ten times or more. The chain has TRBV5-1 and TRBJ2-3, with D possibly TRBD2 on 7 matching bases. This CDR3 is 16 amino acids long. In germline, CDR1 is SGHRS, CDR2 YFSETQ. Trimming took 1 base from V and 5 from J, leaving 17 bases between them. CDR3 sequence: CASSLPGRGAGDTQYF. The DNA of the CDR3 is TGCGCCAGCAGCTTGCCCGGACGGGGGGCGGGAGATACGCAGTATTTT.

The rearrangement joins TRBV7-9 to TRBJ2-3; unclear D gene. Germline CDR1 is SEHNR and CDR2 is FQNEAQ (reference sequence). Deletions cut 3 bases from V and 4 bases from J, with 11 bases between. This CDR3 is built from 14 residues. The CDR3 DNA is TGTGCCAGCAGCTTCCACCGTCCCCCAGATACGCAGTATTTT. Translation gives CASSFHRPPDTQYF.

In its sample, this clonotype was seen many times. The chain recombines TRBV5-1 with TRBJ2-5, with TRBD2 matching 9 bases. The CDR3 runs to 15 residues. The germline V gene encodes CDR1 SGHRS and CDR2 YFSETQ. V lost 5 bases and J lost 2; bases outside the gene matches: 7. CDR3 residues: CASRESGGPQETQYF. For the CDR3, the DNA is TGCGCCAGCAGGGAGAGCGGGGGGCCGCAAGAGACCCAGTACTTC.

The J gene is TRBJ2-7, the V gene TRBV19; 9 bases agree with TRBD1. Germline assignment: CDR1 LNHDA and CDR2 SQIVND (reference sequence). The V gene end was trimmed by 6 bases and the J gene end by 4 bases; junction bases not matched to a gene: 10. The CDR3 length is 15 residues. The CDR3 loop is CASRTTGTGSYEQYF. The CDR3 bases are TGTGCCAGTAGGACAACTGGGACAGGGAGTTACGAGCAGTACTTC.

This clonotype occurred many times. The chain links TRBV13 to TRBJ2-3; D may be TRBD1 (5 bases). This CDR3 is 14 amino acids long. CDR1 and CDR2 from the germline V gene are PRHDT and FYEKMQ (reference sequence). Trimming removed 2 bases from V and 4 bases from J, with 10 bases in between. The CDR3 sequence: CASSLIGVADTQYF. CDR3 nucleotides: TGTGCCAGCAGCTTAATAGGGGTTGCAGATACGCAGTATTTT.

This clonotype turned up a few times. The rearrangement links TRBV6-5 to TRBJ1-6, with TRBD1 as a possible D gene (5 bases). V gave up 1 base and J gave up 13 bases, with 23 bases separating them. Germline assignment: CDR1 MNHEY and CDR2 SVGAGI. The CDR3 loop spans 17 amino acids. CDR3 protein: CASSYLGTYDQIPPLHF. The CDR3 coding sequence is TGTGCCAGCAGTTACTTGGGGACTTACGACCAGATTCCGCCCCTCCACTTT.

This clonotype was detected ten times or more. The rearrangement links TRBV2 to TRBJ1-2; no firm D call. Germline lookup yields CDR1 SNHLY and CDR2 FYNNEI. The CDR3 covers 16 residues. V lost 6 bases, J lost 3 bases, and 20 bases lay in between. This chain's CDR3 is CASSLRRRLVDYGYTF. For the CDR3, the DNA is TGTGCCAGCAGCCTCCGTAGGAGGCTAGTGGACTATGGCTACACCTTC.

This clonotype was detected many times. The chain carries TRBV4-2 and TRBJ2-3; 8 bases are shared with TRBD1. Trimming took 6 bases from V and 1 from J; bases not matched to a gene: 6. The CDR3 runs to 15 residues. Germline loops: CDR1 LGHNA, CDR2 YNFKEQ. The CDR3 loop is CASSPKTGGTDTQYF. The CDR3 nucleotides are TGTGCCAGCAGTCCCAAGACAGGGGGCACAGATACGCAGTATTTT.

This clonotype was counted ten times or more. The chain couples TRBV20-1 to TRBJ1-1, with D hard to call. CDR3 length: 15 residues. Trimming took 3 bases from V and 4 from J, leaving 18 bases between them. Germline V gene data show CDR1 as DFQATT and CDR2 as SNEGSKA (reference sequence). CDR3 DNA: TGCAGTGCTAGTACGGCAGGTTCTGGAGGCACTGAAGCTTTCTTT. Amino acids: CSASTAGSGGTEAFF.

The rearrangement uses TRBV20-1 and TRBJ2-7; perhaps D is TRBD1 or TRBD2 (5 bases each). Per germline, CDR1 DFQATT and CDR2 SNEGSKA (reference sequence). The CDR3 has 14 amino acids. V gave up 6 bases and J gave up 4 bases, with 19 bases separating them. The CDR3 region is CSALGPRNQYEQYF. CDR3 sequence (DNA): TGCAGTGCCCTGGGACCGCGAAACCAATACGAGCAGTACTTC.

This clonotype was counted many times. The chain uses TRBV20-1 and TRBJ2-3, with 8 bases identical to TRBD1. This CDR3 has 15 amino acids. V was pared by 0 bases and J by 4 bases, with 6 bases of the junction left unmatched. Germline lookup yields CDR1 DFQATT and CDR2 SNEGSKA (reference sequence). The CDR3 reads CSAREDRGSSDTQYF. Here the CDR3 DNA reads TGCAGTGCTAGAGAAGACAGGGGTTCTTCAGATACGCAGTATTTT.

This CDR3 is CASSFHASLAGTLHF. DNA for the CDR3: TGTGCCAGCAGCTTCCATGCCTCGCTCGCCGGCACCCTCCACTTT. The J gene is TRBJ1-6, the V gene TRBV11-2; D ambiguous. Trimming shortened V by 3 bases and J by 14 bases, and 20 bases separated the two germline ends. This CDR3 spans 15 amino acids. The V gene's germline CDR1 is SGHAT and CDR2 FQNNGV.

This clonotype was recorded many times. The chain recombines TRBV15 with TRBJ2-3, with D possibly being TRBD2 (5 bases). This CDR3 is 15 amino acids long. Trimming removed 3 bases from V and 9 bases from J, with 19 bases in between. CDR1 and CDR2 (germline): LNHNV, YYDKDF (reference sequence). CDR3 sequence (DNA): TGTGCCACCAGCAGCGAACGTCGGGGTCGAGCCACGCAGTATTTT. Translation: CATSSERRGRATQYF.

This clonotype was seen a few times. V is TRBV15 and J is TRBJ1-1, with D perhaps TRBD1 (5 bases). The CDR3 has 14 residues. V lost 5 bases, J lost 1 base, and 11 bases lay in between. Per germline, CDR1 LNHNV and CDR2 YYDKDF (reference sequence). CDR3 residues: CATSPNGGNTEAFF. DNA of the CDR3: TGTGCCACCAGCCCCAACGGGGGGAACACTGAAGCTTTCTTT.